A single T cell receptor (beta chain) is shown here with its context. Sequencing used immunoSEQ multiplex PCR; TCRdb keeps in-frame clones, though not all of them. The data contain over 100,000 clones, 70% to 90% of them singletons. The CDR3 extends over 14 amino acids. In germline, CDR1 is LGHDT, CDR2 YNNKEL (reference sequence). Trimming cost V 0 bases and J 7 bases, with 10 bases left between them. The source of the sample is a study of blood T cell repertoires in COVID-19. This TCR derives from a man aged 40-50 years with acute or convalescent COVID-19. The rearrangement joins TRBV3-1 (or the pseudogene TRBV3-2) to TRBJ2-1; D remains unclear. Sequencing input: peripheral blood. As DNA, the CDR3 is TGTGCCAGCAGCCAAGATACAATTTCGAATGAGCAGTTCTTC. This encodes CASSQDTISNEQFF.